This TCR beta chain was retrieved from a study of shared clonotypes between healthy human individuals. Study information: With ages of 18 to 49, the donors were a couple of women and a few men. CD4 naive cells filled three plates per donor, CD4 memory three, CD8 naive two and CD8 memory one.

Original analysis: Junction-only sequences produced by ImmunoSEQ had no quality scores, so filtering differed. TCRdb keeps only in-frame clones here, not all; method: immunoSEQ multiplex PCR. The DNA gave D and trimming, while V, J and clone size come from that table. The data show roughly 2,000,000 clones, just under 95% seen once. Only CD45RO-negative cells positively selected for CCR7 counted as naive CD8 cells, so terminally differentiated effector memory CD45RA+ cells were excluded. Looked up from germline, CDR1 is SGHRS and CDR2 is YFSETQ. The CDR3 runs 13 residues. V shed 2 bases and J shed 5 bases, with 10 bases lying between them.

The chain carries TRBV5-1 and TRBJ2-5, with D uncertain. Material: naive CD8+ T cells from PBMCs. This clonotype was sampled from a man aged 18 to 35 in good health. Some clones in this sample may be carry-over from other donors' samples. The CDR3 spells CASSFFDSETQYF. The CDR3 coding sequence is TGCGCCAGCAGCTTTTTTGATTCGGAGACCCAGTACTTC. Together with reference TRBV5-1 and TRBJ2-5, the CDR3 gives the full variable domain: KAGVTQTPRYLIKTRGQQVTLSCSPISGHRSVSWYQQTPGQGLQFLFEYFSETQRNKGNFPGRFSGRQFSNSRSEMNVSTLELGDSALYLCASSFFDSETQYFGPGTRLLVL.